This TCR beta chain came from a study of cytomegalovirus exposure and HLA in healthy donors (dated by TCRdb to 2015 to 2018). With respect to the entire study: In an earlier analysis of under 750 of the donors, 250 to 350 Gb of sequence data and 90 million to 130 million unique TCR beta sequences from about 180 million T cells were reported. An early release that covered about 600 HLA-typed donors contained approximately 300 gigabases of sequencing data and tens of millions of unique TCR sequences. Of the roughly 390 genotyped donors, approximately 80% fell in the genetic ancestry cluster associated with self-reported Caucasian donors. The study aimed to test whether signatures of past pathogen exposure could be identified by cataloging public T cell receptors. The T cell repertoires of 550 to 850 subjects were profiled by immunosequencing and related to cytomegalovirus serostatus. Besides the first cohort of approximately 670 subjects, a separate validation cohort made up of roughly 120 different subjects was used. High-throughput TCR immunosequencing, statistical association of individual TCRs with disease status, and machine learning were combined to predict cytomegalovirus infection status. In a later analysis, previously published TCR beta repertoires from 550 to 750 donors were re-analyzed and high-resolution HLA genotyping was added so that TCR occurrence patterns could be studied. Rather than drawing on any new phenotypic data, the later analysis identified candidate immune exposures from TCR beta sequences and the way those sequences occurred across donors. In an earlier analysis of 500 to 650 of the donors, high-throughput TCR beta sequencing was used to judge whether each TCR beta V gene segment behaved as functional or pseudogenic. Alongside the repertoire data, information on donor age, sex, ethnicity and CMV serostatus was compiled. A later genetic analysis used genome-wide SNP genotypes for about 65% of the roughly 700 donors, treating that subset as a discovery cohort. Every discovery cohort repertoire had been produced on one sequencing platform. Class I and class II HLA loci were covered by the typing at four-digit resolution. The number of donors typed differed by locus, with about 629-630 for A, B, C, DRB1 and DQB1, about 500 for DQA1, some 570 for DPA1, and some 440 for DPB1. Roughly 5 DR-DQ haplotypes were handled as single units for association and clustering, since linkage in the cohort was strong. Among around 400 genotyped donors of the cohort, an average of about 240,000 unique TCR beta nucleotide sequences were sequenced per donor, around a sixth of them non-productive. The research as a whole found: The cohort was sequenced for TCR beta chains only, and without alpha or paired-chain data the features that could be detected were limited. A further reported finding was that TCR beta sequences accurately predicted the HLA-A and HLA-B alleles for most subjects in the first cohort. Most TCR sequences were observed very rarely across donors, whereas some public TCRs were present in many individuals. A few of the identified cytomegalovirus-associated TCR beta chains were confirmed in vitro to be specific for cytomegalovirus antigens. A later genetic analysis reported fewer N-insertions in productive TCRs among donors in an Asian-associated ancestry cluster than the roughly 700-donor mean. When HLA alleles, especially DR and DQ, strongly co-occurred, TCR associations were difficult to assign to individual alleles. A group of highly shared sequence variants was considered likely to be a technical artifact of the sequencing pipeline. A later analysis found that TCR association rates varied across HLA loci, with DRB1 alleles showing the most associated TCRs and HLA-C alleles the fewest. A later analysis found that HLA-associated TCR beta chains were more clonally expanded and had lower generation probabilities than equally common non-associated chains. Broadly in line with IMGT annotations, most TCR beta V segments showed up in productive rearrangements about 87% or about 30% of the time in an earlier analysis of several hundred of the donors. Correlated functional status among segregating V segments might be attributable to linkage disequilibrium, but an unknown experimental factor could not be ruled out. The study gave a list of about 170 TCR beta chains associated with cytomegalovirus. The 87-base-pair reads could not distinguish some IMGT-functional V segments, including TRBV6-2 and TRBV6-3, so those segments were excluded. A later analysis found that most CMV-associated TCR beta chains appeared HLA-restricted, with HLA associations seemingly driven largely by CMV exposure. Immune exposure information for the cohort was limited to CMV serostatus. The authors suggested that the approach could potentially be generalized to other disease states and immunological phenotypes. In a later analysis, several top co-occurrence clusters were reported to appear linked to parvovirus B19, influenza, CMV and Epstein-Barr virus. In both the original and validation cohorts, the classifier was reported to diagnose cytomegalovirus status with high specificity and sensitivity. A later analysis associated 15,000 to 20,000 TCR beta sequences with specific HLA alleles at a false discovery rate of 0.05. Because HLA typing was unavailable for some donors at each locus, only the typed subset was used in association tests. Roughly uniform sequencing depth across donors was assumed in presence/absence analyses, although this assumption may not hold. An association between a missense DCLRE1C variant and V-gene and J-gene trimming of TCR beta chains was found in a later genetic analysis and replicated in an independent cohort. Some 15 rarely observed V segments, including chromosome 9 orphons, were excluded from the earlier analysis of a few hundred of the donors because counts were too low.

CDR1 and CDR2 (MDHEN, SYDVKM) derive from the germline V gene. The CDR3 contains 14 residues, cysteine and phenylalanine counted. Only CDR3 DNA remains: 42 bases, in frame from the first base. Trimming leaves V shorter by 5 bases and J shorter by 5 bases, with the junction holding 7 bases beyond the gene matches. In total, approximately 700 healthy bone marrow donors made up the cohort. All cohort members were sampled while nominally healthy, although unrecorded immune exposures were likely present. The donor tested CMV seropositive and was one of the 289 seropositive cohort members. A peripheral blood sample was collected from each donor, and TCR beta sequencing was performed on peripheral blood mononuclear cells. The Qiagen DNeasy Blood Extraction Kit was used to extract genomic DNA from the blood cell samples. Receptors were amplified or captured by the immunoSEQ multiplex PCR assay. A mixture of 60 forward primers for TCR Vbeta segments and 13 reverse primers for TCR Jbeta segments was used in the multiplex PCR. The CDR3 region of rearranged TCR beta genes was amplified from genomic DNA by a multiplex PCR assay. On the Illumina HiSeq System, the amplified TCR beta libraries were sequenced as 87-base-pair reads. The published analysis was carried out like this. A later analysis tallied around 87 million unique TCR beta chains across the 666 repertoires, and roughly 11 million of those chains were shared by two or more donors. To remove PCR and sequencing errors, raw reads were error-corrected and collapsed into unique sequences using a nearest-neighbor algorithm that merged closely related sequences. Alignment of CDR3 sequences to IMGT reference sequences was used to assign V, D and J gene segments. For a sequence to be retained, a match of at least six nucleotides to both a V gene segment and a J gene segment was required. A rearrangement counted as productive if the CDR3 had no stop codons and remained in frame with V and J, and every other rearrangement counted as non-productive. CDR3 was defined according to IMGT convention as the region running from the second conserved V-encoded cysteine to the conserved J-encoded phenylalanine. Sequences without an unambiguous match to a single V gene segment were excluded from the earlier analysis of about 600 of the donors. An earlier analysis of 450 to 650 of the donors called V segments functional above 56.7% productive rearrangements and segregating when the between-donor standard deviation exceeded 5%. To diagnose cytomegalovirus status from the catalog of TCR beta chain sequences, a statistical classification framework was built. A later analysis assigned V and J genes by comparing TCR nucleotide sequences with IMGT/GENE-DB human TR gene sequences. Using the TCRdist pipeline, a later analysis assigned CDR3 sequences along with most-parsimonious VDJ recombination scenarios. A later analysis defined each TCR beta chain by its CDR3 amino acid sequence plus V-gene family, and excluded reads lacking a unique V-gene family. A later analysis removed roughly 590 highly shared, low-generation-probability nucleotide sequences to deal with suspected cross-contamination and a sequencing artifact. For each public chain, a later analysis derived a clonal expansion index from normalized ranks of inferred template counts within each repertoire. Generation probabilities in a later analysis came from a VDJ recombination model fitted to out-of-frame rearrangements, and those results were checked against IGoR. In a later analysis, TCR-TCR, TCR-HLA and TCR-CMV co-occurrence was scored with hypergeometric tests, and a repertoire-size bias correction was applied to TCR pairs. In a later analysis, false discovery rates were estimated by permuting HLA or CMV assignments 20 times. In a later analysis, co-occurring TCRs were grouped with DBSCAN, and TCRdist sequence similarity was added when clustering was performed within HLA-allele-positive subsets. Repertoires with fewer than 30,000 or more than 120,000 public chains, plus five repertoires with anomalous nucleotide sharing, were excluded from co-occurrence clustering. Here the immuneACCESS table is served through TCRdb, limited to in-frame sequences with V and J called. Missing clones are a known gap in these copies; in checked studies unresolved V genes cover under half, and the rest lacks a known reason. That table supplies the V and J calls and clone size; D and trimming were determined from the DNA. The sample has roughly 150,000 clones on record, approximately 79% of them singletons. Around 6.6% of the sample goes to the ten largest clones.

As for this clone: What antigen it recognizes has not been identified. Nothing much larger sits one base from this clone, and base qualities are not available. In the same sample, other DNA sequences code for this CDR3.

The sequenced sample was PBMCs. The receptor chain draws on TRBV28 and TRBJ1-1, and TRBD1 aligns with 8 junction nucleotides. This sequence originates from a woman between 50 and 59 years old in good health and CMV-seropositive. In nucleotides, the sequence is TGTGCCAGCAGTCTCCAGGGGGCGGGAACTGAAGCTTTCTTT. The encoded protein is CASSLQGAGTEAFF.